These 2 T cell receptor beta chains came from one sample sequenced in a study of monozygotic twins with cystic fibrosis. TCRdb's copy holds only in-frame clones and misses some; the assay was immunoSEQ multiplex PCR. The repertoire holds 25,000 to 30,000 clones, with 96% as singletons. Sequencing used blood. The source is a girl aged 2-9 years with cystic fibrosis.

V gene TRBV9 combines with J gene TRBJ1-4, with D unclear. The CDR3 sequence is 14 residues long. Germline V gene lookup returns CDR1 SGDLS and CDR2 YYNGEE. Trimming took off 2 bases at V and 7 bases at J, with 12 bases between the two ends. The CDR3 is CASSVQSSGEKLFF. The CDR3 region has the DNA TGTGCCAGCAGCGTGCAGAGTTCTGGTGAAAAACTGTTTTTT. Full variable domain (missing parts from reference TRBV9 and TRBJ1-4): DSGVTQTPKHLITATGQRVTLRCSPRSGDLSVYWYQQSLDQGLQFLIQYYNGEERAKGNILERFSAQQFPDLHSELNLSSLELGDSALYFCASSVQSSGEKLFFGSGTQLSVL.

This chain links TRBV6-4 with TRBJ2-2; the D is unclear. CDR1 and CDR2 from the germline V gene are MRHNA and SNTAGT. This CDR3 comprises 13 residues. V was cut by 2 bases and J by 7 bases, with 8 bases left in between. CDR3: CASSDRSNGELFF. CDR3 nucleotides: TGTGCCAGCAGTGACAGATCCAACGGGGAGCTGTTTTTT.